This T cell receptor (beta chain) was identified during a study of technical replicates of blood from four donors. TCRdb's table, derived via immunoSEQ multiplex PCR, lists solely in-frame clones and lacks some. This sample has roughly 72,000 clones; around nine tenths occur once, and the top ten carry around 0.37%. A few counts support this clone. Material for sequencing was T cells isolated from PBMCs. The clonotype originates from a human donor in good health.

The CDR3 coding sequence is TGTGCCAGCAGCTTAAGGGCGGGAGCGCATGAGCAGTTCTTC. This gives the protein CASSLRAGAHEQFF. This chain connects TRBV7-3 to TRBJ2-1, with 7 bases aligning to TRBD2. There are 14 residues in the CDR3. The germline CDR1 and CDR2 sequences are SGHTA and FQGTGA. V lost 1 base, J lost 8 bases, and 5 bases stayed unmatched.